This section outlines one TCR beta chain sequence together with its context. This clonotype was counted only a few times. The specificity of this receptor is unknown. No much larger clonotype is one base removed from it; base qualities were not supplied. The CDR3 measures 15 amino acids from cysteine to phenylalanine. Only CDR3 DNA is held: 45 bases, read in frame from base 1. After removal of 1 base from V and 4 bases from J, the junction retains 6 bases not matched to a gene. Based on the germline V gene, the CDR1 and CDR2 sequences are LGHNA and YNFKEQ. The data are from a study of blood T cells in healthy people across ages (dated by TCRdb to about 2015). Broadly, across the study: Template switching captured roughly one uniquely barcoded TCR beta cDNA molecule per two T cells in model experiments. To avoid experimental bias, donors of different ages were spread randomly across the sequencing lanes. For two donors (one aged 18 to 29 and one aged 80 or older), the study analyzed two additional independent replicas of 1 million unique cDNA reads from the same blood draw. Using deep sequencing normalized with unique cDNA molecular identifiers, the study measured how TCR beta repertoire diversity changes with age. The donors were divided into four age groups: young (average roughly 17 years), middle-aged (around 37), aged (roughly 66) and long-lived (about 84). General conclusions and limits of the study: Compared with the aged group, the long-lived group had more naive CD4+ T cells, fewer expanded clones and increased TCR diversity, a pattern suggesting age selection. Observed TCR beta diversity per million T cells fell roughly linearly with age, and a significant reduction was already apparent by age around 40. There was a strong correlation between observed TCR beta diversity and the percentage of naive T cells measured by flow cytometry. Conclusive comparison of naive and antigen-experienced compartments was prevented by the profiling of bulk unsorted PBMCs. Because the CMV infection status of the donors was unknown, age-related changes in expanded clonotypes may potentially have been confounded. Estimates of total diversity based on one million sequenced T cells were considered lower bounds and underestimates.

The roughly 39 donors, aged roughly 6 to 95 years, were systemically healthy Caucasian individuals from Russia. Each donor gave around 9 milliliters of peripheral blood, collected into EDTA-treated Vacutainer tubes. Ficoll-Paque density-gradient centrifugation was used to isolate PBMCs, with at least 6.5 million per sample. Total RNA was extracted from PBMCs with Trizol reagent, with at least 5 micrograms obtained per sample. For every donor, an aliquot of PBMCs went through flow cytometry to measure the percentages of naive CD45RAhigh/CD27high T cells. Library method: 5' RACE. For sequencing, an Illumina HiSeq 2500 was employed. A second PCR of 7 to 11 cycles was performed with a sample-barcoded 5' primer and a J-beta primer mix. A unique molecular identifier was introduced onto each TCR beta cDNA molecule by a template-switch 5' adaptor carrying 12 random nucleotides. At least 2.5 million CDR3-containing paired-end reads were obtained from each sample. First-strand cDNA synthesis was performed from all RNA using the Mint cDNA synthesis kit, with priming by a TRBC-specific oligonucleotide. Following uracil-DNA glycosylase treatment, a first 18-cycle PCR with universal primers M1SS and BC2_uni_R was performed on all cDNA. The authors' analysis ran thus. Normalization of each sample was performed by random selection of 1 million high-quality reads, each carrying a distinct molecular identifier. Reads sharing molecular identifiers were discarded rather than binned into consensus sequences. MiTCR, set to a Q25 quality threshold and the strictest error-elimination algorithm, was used for CDR3 identification, clonotype clustering and error correction. A nonparametric unseen species model with Euler transformation was used to estimate a lower bound on total TCR beta diversity. TCRdb's own reprocessing of the public reads used fastp at Q25 and MiXCR and kept productive beta chains. When rows share a CDR3 protein, they turn into one entry using the most common DNA and genes. TCRdb, not the authors, supplied the V and J calls. In this sample the table shows approximately 730,000 distinct CDR3 sequences, roughly 44% of which occur a single time. The top ten constitute 20% to 25% of the sample.

The chain is assembled from TRBV4-2 and TRBJ1-2; a stretch of 7 junction bases matches TRBD1. The sequencing input was blood. The receptor comes from a woman in her sixties in good health. The sequence in DNA is TGTGCCAGCAGCCAAGGGGGAGGGGACAGCTATGGCTACACCTTC. Its protein is CASSQGGGDSYGYTF.